The clone carrying this T cell receptor beta chain came up once. The germline V gene encodes CDR1 MNHEY and CDR2 SVGAGI. With 2 bases removed from V and 6 bases from J, the gap between germline ends came to 16 bases. The CDR3 consists of 15 residues. The sample is drawn from a study of blood T cell repertoires in COVID-19. Turning to the study itself: Acute-phase and convalescent COVID-19 samples originated in the United States, Italy and Spain. Sources were T cells, B-cell-depleted T cells, or PBMCs; the material itself was cDNA or gDNA.

Study processing details: Researchers report that nucleated cell counts were estimated from reference gene primer amplification. Sequenced by immunoSEQ multiplex PCR; TCRdb stores in-frame clones only, minus some. V and J calls and clone size are copied from that table; D and trimming were computed from the DNA. In the table there are some 290,000 clones, over 80% of which are singletons. The chain combines TRBV6-5 with TRBJ2-5; weak D call: TRBD2 (5 bases). The TCR comes from a man in his sixties who had recovered from COVID-19. Material: peripheral blood. The CDR3 loop reads CASSYAGVKLQTQYF. The CDR3 DNA follows: TGTGCCAGCAGTTACGCGGGCGTGAAGCTTCAGACCCAGTACTTC.